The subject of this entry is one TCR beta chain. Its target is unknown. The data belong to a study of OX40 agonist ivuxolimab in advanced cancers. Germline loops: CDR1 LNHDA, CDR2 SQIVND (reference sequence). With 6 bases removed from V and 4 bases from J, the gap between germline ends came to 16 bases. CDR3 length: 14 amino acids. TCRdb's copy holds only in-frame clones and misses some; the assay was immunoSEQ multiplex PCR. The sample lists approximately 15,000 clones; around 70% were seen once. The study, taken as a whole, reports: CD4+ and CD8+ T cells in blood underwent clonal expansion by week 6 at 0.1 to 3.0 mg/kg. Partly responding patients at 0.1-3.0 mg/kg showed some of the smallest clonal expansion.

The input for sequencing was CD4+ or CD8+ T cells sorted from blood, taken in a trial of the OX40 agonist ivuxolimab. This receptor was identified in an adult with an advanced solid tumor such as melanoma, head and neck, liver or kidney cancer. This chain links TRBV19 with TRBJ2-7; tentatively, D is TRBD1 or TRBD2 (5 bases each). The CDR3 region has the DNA TGTGCCAGTAGCCCCGGGACGGGCAATTACGAGCAGTACTTC. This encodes CASSPGTGNYEQYF.